These 21 T cell receptor beta chains share one sample of origin, sequenced in a study of T cell changes during pregnancy in multiple sclerosis. Sequencing used immunoSEQ multiplex PCR; TCRdb keeps in-frame clones, though not all of them. The top ten hold 0.41% of the sample, which has about 39,000 clones, 93% seen once. The sequencing used CD4+ T cells from peripheral blood mononuclear cells, collected in the first trimester of pregnancy. These receptors all stem from a female donor with multiple sclerosis, enrolled in a pregnancy study.

The chain carries TRBV27 and TRBJ2-3; the match to TRBD2 covers 15 bases. The trim removed 3 bases at V and 4 bases at J, leaving 8 bases unmatched. The CDR3 has 18 residues. CDR1 and CDR2 from the germline V gene are MNHEY and SMNVEV (reference sequence). DNA for the CDR3: TGTGCCAGCAGTTTCACTGGACTAGCGGGAGGGGGCGCAGATACGCAGTATTTT. It encodes CASSFTGLAGGGADTQYF.

The rearrangement joins TRBV5-1 to TRBJ2-3; TRBD2 matches at 14 bases. J gave up 2 bases and V 3 bases, and 11 bases lay outside the gene matches. Per the germline V gene, CDR1 is SGHRS and CDR2 is YFSETQ. The CDR3 extends over 19 amino acids. The CDR3 DNA is TGCGCCAGCAGCTGGCTTTCCGGGACTAGCGGGGGAAACACAGATACGCAGTATTTT. Encoded protein: CASSWLSGTSGGNTDTQYF.

V is TRBV29-1 and J is TRBJ2-5; D gene uncertain. The V end was cut by 0 bases, the J end by 4 bases, with 3 bases between. The CDR3 sequence is 11 residues long. Germline V gene lookup returns CDR1 SQVTM and CDR2 ANQGSEA. CDR3 coding DNA: TGCAGCGTTGAAGATAGAGAGACCCAGTACTTC. As protein: CSVEDRETQYF.

The chain uses TRBV2 and TRBJ2-7; possible D gene TRBD1, 6 bases. Trimming stripped 4 bases from V and 6 bases from J, with 13 bases between. CDR1 and CDR2 (germline): SNHLY, FYNNEI. The CDR3 is 13 amino acids. The CDR3: CASSVRDTGEQYF. In DNA form, the CDR3 reads TGTGCCAGCAGTGTACGGGACACTGGCGAGCAGTACTTC. Filled out from reference TRBV2 and TRBJ2-7, the complete variable domain reads EPEVTQTPSHQVTQMGQEVILRCVPISNHLYFYWYRQILGQKVEFLVSFYNNEISEKSEIFDDQFSVERPDGSNFTLKIRSTKLEDSAMYFCASSVRDTGEQYFGPGTRLTVT.

The chain joins TRBV28 to TRBJ1-5; TRBD1 might be the D (6 bases). Germline V gene lookup returns CDR1 MDHEN and CDR2 SYDVKM. This CDR3 spans 14 amino acids. V was cut by 4 bases and J by 3 bases, with 10 bases left in between. DNA for the CDR3: TGTGCCAGCAGTTCGGACAGAAACAATCAGCCCCAGCATTTT. Translation: CASSSDRNNQPQHF.

V usage is TRBV29-1 and J usage is TRBJ2-5; a weak D match, TRBD2 (6 bases). Germline lookup yields CDR1 SQVTM and CDR2 ANQGSEA. V was trimmed by 6 bases and J by 2 bases, leaving 10 bases between them. The CDR3 has 12 residues. DNA for the CDR3: TGCAGCGTCTTAGCGGCACAAGAGACCCAGTACTTC. Its protein is CSVLAAQETQYF. The whole variable domain, filled in from reference TRBV29-1 and TRBJ2-5, reads SAVISQKPSRDICQRGTSLTIQCQVDSQVTMMFWYRQQPGQSLTLIATANQGSEATYESGFVIDKFPISRPNLTFSTLTVSNMSPEDSSIYLCSVLAAQETQYFGPGTRLLVL.

This chain joins TRBV5-1 and TRBJ1-3, with 9 bases that match TRBD1. The J segment lost 4 bases and the V segment lost 0 bases, leaving 5 bases of the junction unmatched. In germline, CDR1 is SGHRS, CDR2 YFSETQ. The CDR3 covers 16 residues. This CDR3 is CASSLVGTGLGNTIYF. CDR3 sequence (DNA): TGCGCCAGCAGCTTGGTGGGGACAGGGCTGGGAAACACCATATATTTT.

This chain links TRBV6-5 with TRBJ2-1; unclear D gene. CDR1 MNHEY and CDR2 SVGAGI come from the germline V gene. Trimming removed 4 bases from V and 7 bases from J, with 5 bases in between. This CDR3 is built from 11 residues. This CDR3 reads CASSFQNEQFF. As DNA, the CDR3 is TGTGCCAGCAGTTTTCAAAATGAGCAGTTCTTC.

The genes are TRBV7-9 and TRBJ2-5, with 7 bases matching TRBD2. Germline CDR1 reads SEHNR; CDR2 reads FQNEAQ (reference sequence). This CDR3 comprises 15 residues. The J segment lost 2 bases and the V segment lost 3 bases, leaving 6 bases of the junction unmatched. The CDR3 loop reads CASSFSGGIQETQYF. The CDR3 DNA sequence: TGTGCCAGCAGCTTCTCCGGGGGGATACAAGAGACCCAGTACTTC.

The J gene is TRBJ1-4, the V gene TRBV6-1; D not certain. Trimming took off 3 bases at V and 1 base at J, with 9 bases between the two ends. This CDR3 spans 15 amino acids. Germline CDR1 and CDR2: MNHNS and SASEGT. The CDR3: CASSDQSLTNEKLFF. In nucleotides, the CDR3 is TGTGCCAGCAGTGATCAGTCTTTAACTAATGAAAAACTGTTTTTT.

The chain employs TRBV4-2 and TRBJ1-1, with D unclear. The germline V gene encodes CDR1 LGHNA and CDR2 YNFKEQ. V shed 3 bases and J shed 1 base, with 9 bases lying between them. The CDR3 has 14 amino acids. CDR3 region: CASSQEGGNTEAFF. CDR3 coding DNA: TGTGCCAGCAGCCAGGAAGGAGGGAACACTGAAGCTTTCTTT.

The chain employs TRBV7-2 and TRBJ2-2; 8 nucleotides match TRBD2. Germline V gene data show CDR1 as SGHTA and CDR2 as FQGNSA. V shed 2 bases, J shed 3 bases, and the junction held 5 bases outside the gene matches. CDR3 length: 16 amino acids. CDR3: CASSLRLLADTGELFF. CDR3 nucleotide sequence: TGTGCCAGCAGCTTAAGGCTACTAGCGGACACCGGGGAGCTGTTTTTT.

The V and J genes are TRBV4-1 and TRBJ2-1, with 7 nucleotides matching TRBD2. Germline CDR1 MGHRA, CDR2 YSYEKL. V was pared by 7 bases and J by 9 bases, with 9 bases of the junction left unmatched. CDR3 length equals 13 residues. The CDR3: CASTGWGGGEQFF. CDR3 nucleotides: TGCGCCAGCACGGGATGGGGGGGAGGTGAGCAGTTCTTC.

The chain recombines TRBV12-5 with TRBJ2-1; 7 bases agree with TRBD2. The CDR3 sequence is 16 residues long. The germline V gene has CDR1 LGHNT and CDR2 FRNRAP. The J segment lost 0 bases and the V segment lost 0 bases, leaving 2 bases of the junction unmatched. The CDR3 DNA is TGTGCTAGTGGTTTGGTAGCGGGAAGCTCCTACAATGAGCAGTTCTTC. Protein sequence: CASGLVAGSSYNEQFF.

This chain joins TRBV27 and TRBJ2-5; 10 positions agree with TRBD2. CDR3 size: 16 residues. The V gene end was trimmed by 7 bases and the J gene end by 4 bases; junction bases not matched to a gene: 12. Germline V gene lookup returns CDR1 MNHEY and CDR2 SMNVEV (reference sequence). The CDR3 spells CASKGTVAGGGETQYF. CDR3 sequence (DNA): TGTGCCAGCAAAGGAACGGTAGCGGGAGGTGGAGAGACCCAGTACTTC.

The chain recombines TRBV5-4 with TRBJ2-7; a weak D match, TRBD1 (7 bases). The CDR3 sequence is 15 residues long. The germline V and J ends were trimmed by 0 bases and 0 bases, with 10 bases remaining between them. Germline V gives CDR1 SGHNT, CDR2 YYREEE (reference sequence). The CDR3 nucleotides read TGTGCCAGCAGCTTGGACCAGGGGGGCTCCTACGAGCAGTACTTC. This sequence encodes CASSLDQGGSYEQYF.

This chain connects TRBV27 to TRBJ2-1; tentative D call: TRBD2 (6 bases). The length of the CDR3 is 16 residues. Trimming left V 1 base short and J 6 bases short, with 16 bases between. Looked up from germline, CDR1 is MNHEY and CDR2 is SMNVEV (reference sequence). The CDR3 DNA follows: TGTGCCAGCAGTTTATTCGGACTAAGCGACCCCAATGAGCAGTTCTTC. Residues: CASSLFGLSDPNEQFF.

The rearrangement joins TRBV28 to TRBJ2-7; tentatively, D is TRBD2 (6 bases). The CDR3 length is 14 residues. Per the germline V gene, CDR1 is MDHEN and CDR2 is SYDVKM. The V and J ends lost 5 bases and 4 bases respectively, with 15 bases between them. CDR3 DNA sequence: TGTGCCAGCAGTCCCGGGACTGCCGGGTACGAGCAGTACTTC. This encodes CASSPGTAGYEQYF. Drawing the rest from reference TRBV28 and TRBJ2-7, the complete variable domain is DVKVTQSSRYLVKRTGEKVFLECVQDMDHENMFWYRQDPGLGLRLIYFSYDVKMKEKGDIPEGYSVSREKKERFSLILESASTNQTSMYLCASSPGTAGYEQYFGPGTRLTVT.

V is TRBV14 and J is TRBJ2-2; D is unresolved. Germline V gene lookup returns CDR1 SGHDN and CDR2 FVKESK. Trimming stripped 4 bases from V and 1 base from J, with 4 bases between. This CDR3 contains 13 residues. The CDR3, as DNA: TGTGCCAGCAGCCGACAGAACACCGGGGAGCTGTTTTTT. This sequence encodes CASSRQNTGELFF.

The chain uses TRBV7-9 and TRBJ1-1; D gene ambiguous. Trimming pared 5 bases from V and 0 bases from J, leaving 16 bases between. Germline CDR1 is SEHNR and CDR2 is FQNEAQ (reference sequence). The CDR3 is 16 amino acids. The CDR3 DNA reads TGTGCCAGCAGCCCCCAATCTCCCAACATGAACACTGAAGCTTTCTTT. This codes for CASSPQSPNMNTEAFF.

The V and J genes are TRBV10-3 and TRBJ1-1; D is possibly TRBD1 (6 bases). This CDR3 contains 12 residues. V shed 7 bases and J shed 3 bases, with 9 bases lying between them. In germline, CDR1 is ENHRY, CDR2 SYGVKD. This CDR3 reads CAINPGDTEAFF. The CDR3 DNA reads as TGTGCCATCAACCCAGGGGACACTGAAGCTTTCTTT.